The next 16 T cell receptor beta chains were all read from a single sample in a study of shared clonotypes between healthy human individuals. Sequencing used immunoSEQ multiplex PCR; TCRdb keeps in-frame clones, though not all of them. This sample carries roughly 2.5 million clones, around 90% of them seen once, and the ten largest clones take roughly 0.15%. The sample comprised naive CD4+ T cells sorted from blood. Subset indicated: CD45RA+ positively selected. These receptors originate from a man between 18 and 35 years old in good health.

V and J are TRBV27 and TRBJ2-6; 7 positions agree with TRBD1. This CDR3 comprises 16 residues. Germline V gives CDR1 MNHEY, CDR2 SMNVEV (reference sequence). V trimming: 6 bases; J trimming: 12 bases; junction bases outside the gene matches: 17. In DNA, the CDR3 is TGTGCCAGCAGCTCAAATAGGGTCTGGGACAGATTCGTCCTGACTTTC. This gives the protein CASSSNRVWDRFVLTF.

The J gene is TRBJ2-1, the V gene TRBV6-6; 10 bases fit TRBD2. The germline V gene encodes CDR1 MNHNY and CDR2 SVGAGI (reference sequence). The CDR3 runs 16 residues. Unmatched junction bases numbered 18, after V lost 10 bases and J lost 9 bases. The CDR3 DNA reads TGTGCCACCGGATCGGCTAGCGGGAGCATCGATACTGAGCAGTTCTTC. This encodes CATGSASGSIDTEQFF.

V usage is TRBV5-1 and J usage is TRBJ1-1; 8 bases match TRBD1. Trimming removed 0 bases from V and 0 bases from J; junction bases left unmatched: 4. This CDR3 contains 16 residues. The germline CDR1 and CDR2 sequences are SGHRS and YFSETQ. The CDR3 here is CASSLGRQGMNTEAFF. CDR3 nucleotide sequence: TGCGCCAGCAGCTTGGGGAGACAGGGGATGAACACTGAAGCTTTCTTT.

V and J are TRBV18 and TRBJ1-4; D uncertain. The ends were cut back, 3 bases at V and 8 bases at J, with 13 bases in the middle. Germline V CDR1 and CDR2: KGHSH, LQKENI. The CDR3 runs to 14 residues. The CDR3 region has the DNA TGTGCCAGCTCACCCGCCCGGGCCGAAGAAAAACTGTTTTTT. It encodes CASSPARAEEKLFF.

This sequence joins TRBV6-1 and TRBJ1-4; D possibly corresponds to TRBD1 (6 bases). Deletions cut 4 bases from V and 6 bases from J, with 18 bases between. CDR3 size: 16 residues. Germline assignment: CDR1 MNHNS and CDR2 SASEGT. The CDR3, as DNA: TGTGCCAGCAGTGGATGGGCGGGGGCTTCTCATGAAAAACTGTTTTTT. It yields the protein CASSGWAGASHEKLFF.

With regard to this clone: Additional DNA sequences in this sample encode the identical CDR3. V and J are TRBV2 and TRBJ2-7; TRBD2 aligns across 12 bases. V shed 2 bases and J 3 bases; nucleotides not matched to a gene: 2. Germline CDR1 reads SNHLY; CDR2 reads FYNNEI. This CDR3 region has 15 residues. This chain's CDR3 is CASSERGLAGYEQYF. CDR3 bases: TGTGCCAGCAGTGAAAGGGGACTAGCGGGCTACGAGCAGTACTTC. The complete variable domain, with remaining parts taken from reference TRBV2 and TRBJ2-7, reads EPEVTQTPSHQVTQMGQEVILRCVPISNHLYFYWYRQILGQKVEFLVSFYNNEISEKSEIFDDQFSVERPDGSNFTLKIRSTKLEDSAMYFCASSERGLAGYEQYFGPGTRLTVT.

This clone has more than one count but fewer than ten. The rearrangement joins TRBV30 to TRBJ2-2; D uncertain. Germline CDR1 and CDR2: GTSNPN and SVGIG (reference sequence). The CDR3 runs to 13 residues. Deletions cut 3 bases from V and 6 bases from J, with 11 bases between. CDR3 residues: CAWSGGRSGELFF. CDR3 in DNA: TGTGCCTGGAGCGGCGGTAGGTCCGGGGAGCTGTTTTTT. Combining the CDR3 with reference TRBV30 and TRBJ2-2 gives the whole variable domain SQTIHQWPATLVQPVGSPLSLECTVEGTSNPNLYWYRQAAGRGLQLLFYSVGIGQISSEVPQNLSASRPQDRQFILSSKKLLLSDSGFYLCAWSGGRSGELFFGEGSRLTVL.

This chain joins TRBV6-5 and TRBJ2-7; D may be TRBD1 or TRBD2 (6 bases each). V gave up 0 bases and J gave up 5 bases, with 14 bases separating them. Germline V lookup: CDR1 MNHEY, CDR2 SVGAGI. This CDR3 is built from 15 residues. CDR3 sequence reads: CASSYSVGGGNEQYF. The CDR3 DNA reads as TGTGCCAGCAGTTACTCGGTAGGGGGAGGCAACGAGCAGTACTTC.

This chain links TRBV5-4 with TRBJ1-2; no reliable D call. CDR3 length equals 13 residues. The V gene's germline CDR1 is SGHNT and CDR2 YYREEE (reference sequence). V lost 4 bases to trimming and J lost 4 bases, with 11 bases between them. The CDR3 sequence: CASSLDPSYGYTF. The CDR3 DNA reads as TGTGCCAGCAGCCTCGATCCTAGCTATGGCTACACCTTC.

The sample holds a few counts of this clone. An end of the junction differs from the germline gene, which may be a read error. The chain carries TRBV9 and TRBJ1-2; TRBD1 matches at 7 bases. Germline values: CDR1 SGDLS, CDR2 YYNGEE. The length of the CDR3 is 14 residues. The CDR3 reads CANSAETGAAGYTF. CDR3 bases: TGTGCCAACAGCGCAGAAACAGGGGCTGCCGGCTACACCTTC.

Worth noting for this clone: Other DNA variants within this sample encode the same CDR3. The J gene is TRBJ2-2, the V gene TRBV5-1, with D unresolved. The CDR3 contains 13 residues. Germline CDR1 is SGHRS and CDR2 is YFSETQ. Trimming took off 0 bases at V and 7 bases at J, with 7 bases between the two ends. The CDR3 DNA reads as TGCGCCAGCAGCTTGGTAGGTGGCGGGGAGCTGTTTTTT. Protein sequence: CASSLVGGGELFF.

This chain links TRBV6-4 with TRBJ2-7, with TRBD2 identical over 8 bases. The germline V gene has CDR1 MRHNA and CDR2 SNTAGT. The CDR3 spans 14 residues. J lost 2 bases, V lost 8 bases, and 8 bases had no gene match. The CDR3 bases are TGTGCCAGCGGACGACTAGCGACTCCCTACGAGCAGTACTTC. It specifies CASGRLATPYEQYF.

The chain employs TRBV19 and TRBJ2-2, with TRBD2 identical over 12 bases. Germline loops: CDR1 LNHDA, CDR2 SQIVND (reference sequence). This CDR3 has 14 residues. V gave up 7 bases and J gave up 8 bases; unmatched junction bases: 5. In DNA form, the CDR3 reads TGTGCCAGTAATCGACTAGCGGGAGCGGGGGAGCTGTTTTTT. This encodes CASNRLAGAGELFF.

This chain connects TRBV7-6 to TRBJ1-6, with D possibly matching TRBD1 (5 bases). Trimming removed 5 bases from V and 5 bases from J, with 10 bases in between. The CDR3 has 14 amino acids. CDR1 is SGHVS, CDR2 FNYEAQ, per germline. This CDR3 reads CASSRDGNNSPLHF. For the CDR3, the DNA is TGTGCCAGCAGCCGGGACGGGAATAATTCACCCCTCCACTTT.

The gene calls are TRBV9 and TRBJ2-7; D gene uncertain. The V gene lost 0 bases and the J gene lost 4 bases, with 11 bases spanning the gap. This CDR3 has 14 amino acids. Germline V gene sequence: CDR1 SGDLS, CDR2 YYNGEE. The CDR3 here is CASSVVGSRYEQYF. The CDR3 DNA reads as TGTGCCAGCAGCGTAGTGGGGTCCCGTTACGAGCAGTACTTC.

V is TRBV5-1 and J is TRBJ1-3; D is undetermined. V was clipped by 4 bases and J by 4 bases, with 21 bases between them. Germline lookup yields CDR1 SGHRS and CDR2 YFSETQ. The CDR3 covers 17 residues. CDR3 sequence reads: CASSPIKDDSGGNTIYF. CDR3 nucleotides: TGCGCCAGCAGCCCGATTAAGGACGATTCGGGAGGAAACACCATATATTTT.